The sequence of this TCR beta chain was determined in a study of T cell repertoires in cytomegalovirus infection. Study-wide context: Indicated by public TCR beta signatures were CMV infection and matching HLA type.

This clonotype has only a few counts. Its antigen is still unknown. TCRdb called the reads again in MiXCR, with one record for every CDR3 protein. The table records fewer than 1,000,000 distinct CDR3 sequences, less than 35% of them present only once. Germline lookup yields CDR1 MGHRA and CDR2 YSYEKL. This CDR3 has 19 amino acids. The V gene lost 0 bases and the J gene lost 0 bases, with 17 bases spanning the gap. The material sequenced was cultured CD8+ T cells from PBMCs, taken from culture after CMV antigen stimulation. The V and J genes are TRBV4-1 and TRBJ2-2, with D hard to call. The TCR sequence derives from a human donor in good health (CMV status not recorded). Some clones in this sample may be carry-over from other donors' samples. The CDR3 DNA reads TGCGCCAGCAGCCAAGAGGCTTCGGGCGAAACTCCGAACACCGGGGAGCTGTTTTTT. Translating gives CASSQEASGETPNTGELFF.